This paragraph covers one T cell receptor beta chain sequence. The antigen is undetermined. With the 5' RACE reads reprocessed, TCRdb shows one record per CDR3 protein and no DNA. The sample shows about 380,000 distinct CDR3 sequences, and just over 2.5% sits with its ten largest clones. CDR1 is SGHVS and CDR2 is FNYEAQ in the germline V gene. There are 14 residues in the CDR3. This sample is part of a study of monozygotic twins with inflammatory bowel disease. Study-wide findings and caveats: Support for any single strong IBD-associated signal or clonotype was not found. With inverse Simpson as the measure, TCRbeta diversity was lower in IBD patients than in healthy co-twins.

The clonotype was recovered from a human donor with ulcerative colitis or Crohn's disease, or a healthy co-twin of an affected twin (not recorded which). This sequence joins TRBV7-6 and TRBJ1-1; as DNA is missing, the TRBD1 call by TCRdb cannot be tested. The sequenced sample was blood. The CDR3 here is CASSLDKGVTEAFF.